This T cell receptor beta chain stems from a study of memory CD4+ T cells and cytomegalovirus serostatus. To note about this clone: The antigen remains unidentified.

Single viable CD3+CD4+CD8-CD45RO+ cells were sorted as the memory CD4+ T cells. CMV serostatus came from serum IgG against pp150, pp28, p38, p52. Repertoires were generated with immunoSEQ multiplex PCR, while TCRdb's copy carries only in-frame clones and drops some. The table records 70,000 to 90,000 clones, about 73% of them present only once. The CDR3 length is 13 residues. CDR1 is MNHNS, CDR2 SASEGT, per germline. V was cut by 8 bases and J by 5 bases, with 15 bases left in between. Study-wide points: Suggested: most of the CMV-linked TCR signature lies in CD4+ memory cells.

The sequencing sample was made of memory CD4+ T cells from blood. The chain uses TRBV6-1 and TRBJ1-1, with D uncertain. The clonotype comes from an adult in good health and CMV-seropositive. Written as DNA, the CDR3 is TGTGCCAGCGGGGAGACGAGAAGGACTGAAGCTTTCTTT. Translating it yields CASGETRRTEAFF.